Shown below are 24 T cell receptor beta chains from a single sample sequenced in a study of blood T cell repertoires in COVID-19. Data came from immunoSEQ multiplex PCR; TCRdb stores just in-frame clones and leaves some out. The sample includes around 130,000 clones, around four fifths seen only once; the top ten take roughly an eighth. Sequenced: peripheral blood. The receptors were gathered from a human donor in a cohort sampled during active COVID-19.

The chain couples TRBV9 to TRBJ2-3, with D maybe TRBD1 (6 bases). Per the germline V gene, CDR1 is SGDLS and CDR2 is YYNGEE. Deletions cut 7 bases from V and 0 bases from J, with 12 bases between. This CDR3 spans 14 amino acids. CDR3 sequence reads: CASSGTSSTDTQYF. The CDR3, as DNA: TGTGCCAGCTCCGGGACATCTAGCACAGATACGCAGTATTTT.

The gene calls are TRBV11-2 and TRBJ1-4; no reliable D call. Between the trimmed V and J ends, which lost 1 base and 3 bases, there was a span of 12 bases. Germline V gene lookup returns CDR1 SGHAT and CDR2 FQNNGV. The CDR3 has 16 residues. CDR3 sequence reads: CASSLVAGRSNEKLFF. CDR3 sequence (DNA): TGTGCCAGCAGCTTAGTCGCCGGCAGGTCTAATGAAAAACTGTTTTTT.

The V gene is TRBV19, the J gene TRBJ2-7; TRBD1 agrees at 7 bases. The junction had 23 bases not matched to a gene; V was cut back by 4 bases and J by 2 bases. CDR1 and CDR2 from the germline V gene are LNHDA and SQIVND (reference sequence). The CDR3 is 20 amino acids. In DNA, the CDR3 is TGTGCCAGTAGTAGAGGGAGACTCCGGGACAGCTTGACCAGGGCCTACGAGCAGTACTTC. This translates into CASSRGRLRDSLTRAYEQYF. The full variable domain, completed using reference TRBV19 and TRBJ2-7, is DGGITQSPKYLFRKEGQNVTLSCEQNLNHDAMYWYRQDPGQGLRLIYYSQIVNDFQKGDIAEGYSVSREKKESFPLTVTSAQKNPTAFYLCASSRGRLRDSLTRAYEQYFGPGTRLTVT.

This chain links TRBV7-8 with TRBJ2-3, with D perhaps TRBD1 (5 bases). V gave up 5 bases and J gave up 0 bases, with 12 bases separating them. Germline CDR1 SGHVS, CDR2 FQNEAQ. This CDR3 spans 15 amino acids. Here the CDR3 DNA reads TGTGCCAGCAGCCCCCAGACAGCAAGCACAGATACGCAGTATTTT. Residues: CASSPQTASTDTQYF.

This sequence joins TRBV21-1 and TRBJ1-4; the table names TRBD1, a call not compared with the DNA. TRBV21-1 is assigned pseudogene status. CDR3 length: 17 amino acids. The DNA of the CDR3 is TGTGCCAGCAGCCTCACCGGGACAGCTAACAATAATGAAAAACTGTTTTTT. Its translation: CASSLTGTANNNEKLFF.

The chain joins TRBV7-8 to TRBJ2-3; TRBD1 aligns across 8 bases. The CDR3 consists of 15 residues. The germline V gene encodes CDR1 SGHVS and CDR2 FQNEAQ. V gave up 5 bases and J gave up 0 bases; unmatched junction bases: 4. CDR3 sequence: CASSVGTGSTDTQYF. The CDR3 DNA follows: TGTGCCAGCAGCGTCGGGACAGGAAGCACAGATACGCAGTATTTT.

V and J are TRBV10-3 and TRBJ1-2, with 7 bases identical to TRBD1. The CDR3 runs 16 residues. V shed 4 bases and J 2 bases; nucleotides not matched to a gene: 10. CDR1 and CDR2 (germline): ENHRY, SYGVKD. The CDR3: CAISGAPGQQNYGYTF. The CDR3, as DNA: TGTGCCATCAGTGGGGCTCCGGGACAGCAAAACTATGGCTACACCTTC.

This chain uses TRBV19 with TRBJ2-7, with 9 bases identical to TRBD1. Germline CDR1 is LNHDA and CDR2 is SQIVND (reference sequence). The trim removed 5 bases at V and 5 bases at J, leaving 7 bases unmatched. This CDR3 is 14 amino acids long. The CDR3 is CASSVRQGENEQYF. Written as DNA, the CDR3 is TGTGCCAGTAGTGTTCGACAGGGGGAGAACGAGCAGTACTTC.

This chain joins TRBV7-8 and TRBJ1-4, with 7 nucleotides matching TRBD1. With 5 bases clipped from V and 4 bases from J, the junction kept 7 bases outside the gene matches. From germline, CDR1 is SGHVS and CDR2 FQNEAQ. This CDR3 has 15 residues. The CDR3 DNA is TGTGCCAGCAGCCCAAGGACAGGAGATAATGAAAAACTGTTTTTT. Translated: CASSPRTGDNEKLFF.

The chain couples TRBV6-2 or TRBV6-3 to TRBJ2-5, with a weak D call TRBD2 (5 bases). Germline V gene lookup returns CDR1 MNHEY and CDR2 SVGEGT. V was cut by 2 bases and J by 7 bases, with 17 bases left in between. The CDR3 extends over 15 amino acids. CDR3 in amino acids: CASSYGRRGFGTQYF. DNA for the CDR3: TGTGCCAGCAGTTACGGACGGAGAGGGTTTGGGACCCAGTACTTC.

The CDR3 loop reads CASSTGSTERLREQYF. CDR3 coding DNA: TGTGCCAGCAGTACCGGATCGACCGAAAGACTCCGGGAGCAGTACTTC. The chain uses TRBV7-2 and TRBJ2-7; D unclear. Germline assignment: CDR1 SGHTA and CDR2 FQGNSA. The CDR3 consists of 16 residues. V shed 6 bases and J shed 7 bases, with 25 bases lying between them.

The chain employs TRBV18 and TRBJ2-1, with TRBD2 matching 9 bases. CDR3 length: 17 residues. Looked up from germline, CDR1 is KGHSH and CDR2 is LQKENI. Trimming at V came to 0 bases and at J to 0 bases, leaving 3 bases not matched to a gene. The CDR3 reads CASSPPGAGGSYNEQFF. The CDR3 DNA reads TGTGCCAGCTCACCACCTGGAGCGGGAGGCTCCTACAATGAGCAGTTCTTC.

The chain employs TRBV6-1 and TRBJ2-1; D might be TRBD1 (5 bases). Germline assignment: CDR1 MNHNS and CDR2 SASEGT. The CDR3 runs to 15 residues. V was pared by 2 bases and J by 14 bases, with 22 bases between. This CDR3 is CASSERGGADPWEFF. The CDR3 DNA reads as TGTGCCAGCAGTGAAAGGGGTGGGGCGGACCCTTGGGAGTTCTTC.

This clone occurred a few times. The chain employs TRBV7-8 and TRBJ1-2, with TRBD1 matching 10 bases. CDR1 SGHVS and CDR2 FQNEAQ come from the germline V gene. The CDR3 is made up of 13 amino acids. Losses at the gene ends were 11 bases for V and 8 bases for J; bases not matched to a gene: 11. The CDR3 here is CASLGQGMYGYTF. CDR3 DNA sequence: TGTGCCTCGCTGGGACAGGGGATGTACGGCTACACCTTC.

The CDR3 DNA sequence: TGTGCCAGCAGCCAGTGGGGGACAGGGGGTGGAGATACGCAGTATTTT. The encoded protein is CASSQWGTGGGDTQYF. J is TRBJ2-3 and V is TRBV4-2; 11 positions match TRBD1. Unmatched junction bases numbered 7, after V lost 3 bases and J lost 5 bases. Germline V gene data show CDR1 as LGHNA and CDR2 as YNFKEQ. The CDR3 is 16 residues long.

J is TRBJ2-1 and V is TRBV7-9; 9 nucleotides agree with TRBD2. This CDR3 contains 18 residues. The trim removed 4 bases at V and 2 bases at J, leaving 12 bases unmatched. The germline V gene encodes CDR1 SEHNR and CDR2 FQNEAQ (reference sequence). CDR3 sequence: CASSSRGGSGGTYNEQFF. The CDR3 DNA reads as TGTGCCAGCAGCTCCCGCGGCGGGAGCGGGGGGACCTACAATGAGCAGTTCTTC. The variable domain in full, with the rest retrieved from reference TRBV7-9 and TRBJ2-1, is DTGVSQNPRHKITKRGQNVTFRCDPISEHNRLYWYRQTLGQGPEFLTYFQNEAQLEKSRLLSDRFSAERPKGSFSTLEIQRTEQGDSAMYLCASSSRGGSGGTYNEQFFGPGTRLTVL.

The V gene is TRBV3-1 (or the pseudogene TRBV3-2), the J gene TRBJ2-1; D is perhaps TRBD1 (6 bases). V was trimmed by 4 bases and J by 8 bases, leaving 9 bases between them. From germline, CDR1 is LGHDT and CDR2 YNNKEL (reference sequence). The CDR3 spans 12 residues. Written as DNA, the CDR3 is TGTGCCAGCAGCCTGGGGGCTTATGAGCAGTTCTTC. Translation gives CASSLGAYEQFF.

This clone was counted between two and nine times. The chain has TRBV6-5 and TRBJ1-3, with D maybe TRBD1 (6 bases). V lost 10 bases to trimming and J lost 0 bases, with 10 bases between them. Germline values: CDR1 MNHEY, CDR2 SVGAGI. The CDR3 length is 13 residues. The CDR3 nucleotides read TGTGCCACCCTGGACAGCTCTGGAAACACCATATATTTT. This translates into CATLDSSGNTIYF.

The rearrangement links TRBV5-1 to TRBJ2-2; 10 bases are a match to TRBD1. CDR1 is SGHRS, CDR2 YFSETQ, per germline. The CDR3 extends over 15 amino acids. The ends lost 0 bases at V and 5 bases at J; junction bases unmatched: 1. Here the CDR3 DNA reads TGCGCCAGCAGCTTGGGGACAGGGGGAACCGGGGAGCTGTTTTTT. Its protein is CASSLGTGGTGELFF.

This sequence joins TRBV6-5 and TRBJ2-7; D gene uncertain. The CDR3 sequence is 11 residues long. Per germline, CDR1 MNHEY and CDR2 SVGAGI. The V end was cut by 7 bases, the J end by 5 bases, with 9 bases between. CDR3 protein: CASTLYDEQYF. The CDR3 DNA is TGTGCCAGCACCCTATATGACGAGCAGTACTTC.

CDR3 coding DNA: TGTGCCAGCAGCTTAGGGACAGCCTACGAGCAGTACTTC. It specifies CASSLGTAYEQYF. V usage is TRBV13 and J usage is TRBJ2-7, with a tentative D call TRBD1 (5 bases). Germline V gene sequence: CDR1 PRHDT, CDR2 FYEKMQ (reference sequence). The V and J ends lost 0 bases and 2 bases respectively, with 5 bases between them. The CDR3 spans 13 residues.

The V and J genes are TRBV7-2 and TRBJ2-7; 8 nucleotides line up with TRBD1. The CDR3 extends over 15 amino acids. V lost 4 bases to trimming and J lost 4 bases; unmatched junction nucleotides: 9. Germline-derived CDR1 and CDR2 are SGHTA and FQGNSA. The CDR3 protein is CASSSSQGAGYEQYF. The CDR3 nucleotides are TGTGCCAGCAGCTCCTCCCAGGGGGCAGGGTACGAGCAGTACTTC.

This clone has only a few counts. CDR3 coding DNA: TGCGCCAGCAGCCAAGAGGGGGCTGGGTTCTACGAGCAGTACTTC. It is translated as CASSQEGAGFYEQYF. The rearrangement uses TRBV4-3 and TRBJ2-7, with D perhaps TRBD1 (6 bases). Trimming left V 0 bases short and J 3 bases short, with 12 bases between. Germline CDR1 reads LGHNA; CDR2 reads YSLEER. The CDR3 runs 15 residues.

This clone came up once. In DNA form, the CDR3 reads TGTGCCAGCAGTTACTCCCCAGGGATCCAGCCCCAGCATTTT. Residues: CASSYSPGIQPQHF. The chain carries TRBV6-2 or TRBV6-3 and TRBJ1-5, with D perhaps matching TRBD1 (5 bases). The CDR3 runs to 14 residues. V gave up 0 bases and J gave up 7 bases, with 10 bases separating them. Germline V gene lookup returns CDR1 MNHEY and CDR2 SVGEGT.